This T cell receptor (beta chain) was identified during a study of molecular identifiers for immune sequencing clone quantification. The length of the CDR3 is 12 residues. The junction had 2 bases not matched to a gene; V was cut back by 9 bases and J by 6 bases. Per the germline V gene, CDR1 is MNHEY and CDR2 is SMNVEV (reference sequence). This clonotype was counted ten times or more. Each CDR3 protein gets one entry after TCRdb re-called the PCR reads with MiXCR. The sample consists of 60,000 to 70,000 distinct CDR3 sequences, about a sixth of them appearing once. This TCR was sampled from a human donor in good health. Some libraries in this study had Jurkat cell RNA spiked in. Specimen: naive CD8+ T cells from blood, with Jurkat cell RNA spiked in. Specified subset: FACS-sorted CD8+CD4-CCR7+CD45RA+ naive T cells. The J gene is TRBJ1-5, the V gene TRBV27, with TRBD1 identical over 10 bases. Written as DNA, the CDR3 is TGTGCCAGTAGACAGGGGGCTCAGCCCCAGCATTTT. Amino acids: CASRQGAQPQHF.